Below, 11 T cell receptor beta chains from the same sample are listed, as sequenced in a study of T cell responses to AZD1222 COVID-19 vaccine (dated by TCRdb to the early 2020s). This sample's time point label indicates: baseline before first vaccination. Library preparation employed the immunoSEQ multiplex PCR assay. TCRdb took over this immuneACCESS table, retaining in-frame rearrangements with V and J assigned. Such tables are incomplete; in checked studies, under half of the missing clones stem from an unresolved V gene, and the remainder is unexplained. The sample contains over 120,000 clones, approximately 93% of them found a single time. The ten largest account for over 4% of the sample. The sequencing used peripheral blood, collected on day 0 of AZD1222 vaccination. Receptors originate from an adult in good health.

CDR3 DNA: TGTGCCAGCAGCGCCCTGACCGGGACCGGGGAGCTGTTTTTT. Encoded protein: CASSALTGTGELFF. The V and J genes are TRBV9 and TRBJ2-2, with D hard to call. The germline CDR1 and CDR2 sequences are SGDLS and YYNGEE. Trimming left V 3 bases short and J 5 bases short, with 11 bases between. The CDR3 spans 14 residues.

V usage is TRBV29-1 and J usage is TRBJ1-5, with D possibly being TRBD1 (5 bases). Per the germline V gene, CDR1 is SQVTM and CDR2 is ANQGSEA. The CDR3 extends over 13 amino acids. Trimming removed 6 bases at V and 3 bases at J, with 12 bases between. CDR3 protein: CSVAGSNNQPQHF. Written as DNA, the CDR3 is TGCAGCGTGGCAGGGTCAAACAATCAGCCCCAGCATTTT.

The chain links TRBV19 to TRBJ2-1; 11 bases align to TRBD2. The germline V gene has CDR1 LNHDA and CDR2 SQIVND (reference sequence). The CDR3 contains 18 residues. After removal of 7 bases from V and 0 bases from J, the junction contained 11 bases not matched to a gene. The CDR3 loop reads CASTRLAGRISSYNEQFF. In DNA form, the CDR3 reads TGTGCCAGTACTCGACTAGCGGGACGAATTAGCTCCTACAATGAGCAGTTCTTC.

In this sample, this clone turned up once. The chain couples TRBV5-6 to TRBJ2-4, with 10 bases aligning to TRBD1. V lost 2 bases to trimming and J lost 15 bases; unmatched junction nucleotides: 14. CDR3 length: 15 residues. Per the germline V gene, CDR1 is SGHDT and CDR2 is YYEEEE. The CDR3 reads CASSFRGQGGLERYF. In nucleotides, the CDR3 is TGTGCCAGCAGCTTCCGCGGACAGGGGGGACTAGAACGGTACTTC.

This chain connects TRBV2 to TRBJ2-5; TRBD1 is a possible D gene (6 bases). The V end lost 4 bases, the J end lost 3 bases, and 9 bases lay between the germline ends. The germline V gene encodes CDR1 SNHLY and CDR2 FYNNEI. CDR3 length: 13 residues. The CDR3 DNA sequence: TGTGCCAGCAGTGCCCCAGGGGAAGAGACCCAGTACTTC. Translation: CASSAPGEETQYF.

This rearrangement joins TRBV29-1 to TRBJ1-1; D gene uncertain. Germline assignment: CDR1 SQVTM and CDR2 ANQGSEA. The germline V and J ends were trimmed by 4 bases and 6 bases, with 12 bases remaining between them. The CDR3 runs 12 residues. The CDR3 loop reads CSVGVGSAEAFF. The CDR3 DNA sequence: TGCAGCGTTGGGGTAGGGAGTGCTGAAGCTTTCTTT.

The rearrangement joins TRBV27 to TRBJ2-1; D remains unclear. CDR1 and CDR2 from the germline V gene are MNHEY and SMNVEV (reference sequence). The V gene lost 4 bases and the J gene lost 1 base, with 8 bases spanning the gap. This CDR3 contains 14 residues. The CDR3 reads CASSSYQSYNEQFF. The DNA for the CDR3 is TGTGCCAGCAGTTCCTATCAGTCCTACAATGAGCAGTTCTTC.

The chain joins TRBV6-2 or TRBV6-3 to TRBJ2-5, with 8 bases aligning to TRBD2. With V trimmed by 5 bases and J by 3 bases, 8 bases remained unmatched. Germline CDR1 reads MNHEY; CDR2 reads SVGEGT. This CDR3 is 15 amino acids long. The CDR3 region is CASSPGLGTKETQYF. Written as DNA, the CDR3 is TGTGCCAGCAGTCCGGGACTAGGTACAAAAGAGACCCAGTACTTC.

J is TRBJ2-2 and V is TRBV7-3; no clear D gene. CDR3 length: 14 residues. CDR1 and CDR2 (germline): SGHTA, FQGTGA. The germline V and J ends were trimmed by 0 bases and 2 bases, with 4 bases remaining between them. As DNA, the CDR3 is TGTGCCAGCAGCTTAACCCTTAACACCGGGGAGCTGTTTTTT. Its protein product is CASSLTLNTGELFF.

CDR3 sequence reads: CASSEENRGELFF. CDR3 nucleotides: TGTGCCAGCAGTGAAGAAAACCGAGGGGAGCTGTTTTTT. The rearrangement joins TRBV25-1 to TRBJ2-2; no firm D call. CDR1 and CDR2 from the germline V gene are MGHDK and SYGVNS. The ends were cut back, 2 bases at V and 8 bases at J, with 9 bases in the middle. The CDR3 covers 13 residues.

The CDR3 region has the DNA TGTGCCATCAGTGAGTCGAAGGGGCGGGAGGACATTGAGCAGTTCTTC. It specifies CAISESKGREDIEQFF. The chain has TRBV10-3 and TRBJ2-1, with 8 bases matching TRBD2. The CDR3 sequence is 16 residues long. Germline V gene sequence: CDR1 ENHRY, CDR2 SYGVKD. The junction had 10 bases not matched to a gene; V was cut back by 0 bases and J by 9 bases.